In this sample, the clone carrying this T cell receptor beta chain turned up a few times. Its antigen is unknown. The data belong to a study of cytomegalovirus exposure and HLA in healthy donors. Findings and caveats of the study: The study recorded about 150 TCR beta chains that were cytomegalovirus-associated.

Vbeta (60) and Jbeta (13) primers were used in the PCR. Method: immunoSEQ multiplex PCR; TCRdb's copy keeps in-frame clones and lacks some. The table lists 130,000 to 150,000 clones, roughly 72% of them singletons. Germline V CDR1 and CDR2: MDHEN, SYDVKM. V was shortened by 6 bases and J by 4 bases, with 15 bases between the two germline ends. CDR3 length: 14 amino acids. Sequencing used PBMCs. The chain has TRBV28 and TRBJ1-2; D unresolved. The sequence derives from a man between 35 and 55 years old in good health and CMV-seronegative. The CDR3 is CASRERRMLYGYTF. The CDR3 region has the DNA TGTGCCAGCAGGGAGAGACGGATGCTCTATGGCTACACCTTC.